The 31 T cell receptor beta chains listed next were all sequenced from one sample in a study of blood T cell repertoires in COVID-19. Sequencing used immunoSEQ multiplex PCR; TCRdb keeps in-frame clones, though not all of them. This table has 40,000 to 55,000 clones, around 92% appearing once. Sequenced sample: peripheral blood. These receptors all stem from a human donor in a cohort sampled during active COVID-19.

The J gene is TRBJ2-1, the V gene TRBV6-2 or TRBV6-3; a weak D match, TRBD1 (5 bases). V was cut by 3 bases and J by 4 bases, with 13 bases left in between. CDR3 size: 15 residues. Germline V lookup: CDR1 MNHEY, CDR2 SVGEGT. The CDR3: CASSYYGKGYNEQFF. The DNA for the CDR3 is TGTGCCAGCAGTTATTACGGAAAGGGGTACAATGAGCAGTTCTTC.

This rearrangement joins TRBV6-5 to TRBJ2-7; D is unclear. In germline, CDR1 is MNHEY, CDR2 SVGAGI. V was cut by 0 bases and J by 1 base, with 7 bases left in between. The CDR3 contains 14 residues. The chain's CDR3 is CASSYSTVSYEQYF. For the CDR3, the DNA is TGTGCCAGCAGTTACTCCACGGTTTCCTACGAGCAGTACTTC.

The chain has TRBV4-3 and TRBJ2-4, with 11 bases identical to TRBD2. V shed 1 base and J 8 bases; nucleotides not matched to a gene: 7. From germline, CDR1 is LGHNA and CDR2 YSLEER. The CDR3 loop spans 16 amino acids. The CDR3 region is CASSQALSGRGDIQYF. The CDR3 coding sequence is TGCGCCAGCAGCCAAGCTCTTAGCGGGAGGGGGGACATTCAGTACTTC.

The chain employs TRBV4-3 and TRBJ2-3, with 9 bases lining up with TRBD2. The V and J ends lost 0 bases and 2 bases, in that order; junction bases with no gene match: 9. Germline CDR1 LGHNA, CDR2 YSLEER. This CDR3 has 18 amino acids. This CDR3 is CASSQDSRPSGVTDTQYF. In DNA form, the CDR3 reads TGCGCCAGCAGCCAAGATAGCCGGCCTAGCGGGGTCACAGATACGCAGTATTTT.

The chain joins TRBV6-5 to TRBJ1-1; maybe TRBD1 (5 bases). CDR3 length equals 13 residues. V lost 2 bases to trimming and J lost 6 bases, with 10 bases between them. Germline assignment: CDR1 MNHEY and CDR2 SVGAGI. The CDR3 DNA is TGTGCCAGCAGTTACGAAGGGGAAGCTGAAGCTTTCTTT. Its protein is CASSYEGEAEAFF.

The V call is TRBV5-4, the J call TRBJ2-1; 9 positions agree with TRBD2. The trim removed 0 bases at V and 6 bases at J, leaving 4 bases unmatched. The CDR3 runs to 15 residues. Germline CDR1 SGHNT, CDR2 YYREEE (reference sequence). Here the CDR3 reads CASSLGGGASNEQFF. For the CDR3, the DNA is TGTGCCAGCAGCTTGGGCGGGGGGGCCTCCAATGAGCAGTTCTTC. The full variable domain, completed using reference TRBV5-4 and TRBJ2-1, is ETGVTQSPTHLIKTRGQQVTLRCSSQSGHNTVSWYQQALGQGPQFIFQYYREEENGRGNFPPRFSGLQFPNYSSELNVNALELDDSALYLCASSLGGGASNEQFFGPGTRLTVL.

V is TRBV19 and J is TRBJ1-5, with D uncertain. V dropped 4 bases and J dropped 0 bases, with 22 bases sitting between them. The germline CDR1 and CDR2 sequences are LNHDA and SQIVND (reference sequence). The CDR3 is 19 residues long. The CDR3 coding sequence is TGTGCCAGTAGTACACCCACAGCTATGAACCTTCTTAGCAATCAGCCCCAGCATTTT. Its translation: CASSTPTAMNLLSNQPQHF.

The chain has TRBV19 and TRBJ2-7, with 11 nucleotides matching TRBD1. The CDR3 is made up of 15 amino acids. V lost 5 bases and J lost 3; bases outside the gene matches: 6. CDR1 LNHDA and CDR2 SQIVND come from the germline V gene (reference sequence). CDR3 coding DNA: TGTGCCAGTAGTTTTACCGGGACAGGGGGCTACGAGCAGTACTTC. It yields the protein CASSFTGTGGYEQYF.

This CDR3 reads CASSPTGGVVTEAFF. The CDR3 DNA sequence: TGTGCCAGCAGCCCCACAGGGGGCGTTGTCACTGAAGCTTTCTTT. The chain combines TRBV3-1 (or the pseudogene TRBV3-2) with TRBJ1-1; 9 bases agree with TRBD1. The CDR3 is 15 residues long. Losses at the gene ends were 4 bases for V and 4 bases for J; bases not matched to a gene: 7. Germline assignment: CDR1 LGHDT and CDR2 YNNKEL (reference sequence).

The chain uses TRBV19 and TRBJ2-1; 9 nucleotides line up with TRBD2. The CDR3 is 16 residues long. Germline V CDR1 and CDR2: LNHDA, SQIVND (reference sequence). V shed 3 bases, J shed 9 bases, and the junction held 12 bases outside the gene matches. CDR3 amino acids: CASSMGRREGRGEQFF. CDR3 sequence (DNA): TGTGCCAGTAGTATGGGTCGGCGGGAGGGCCGGGGTGAGCAGTTCTTC.

The CDR3 region is CASSLDGTGSVGYTF. CDR3 in DNA: TGTGCCAGCAGCTTAGATGGGACAGGGTCTGTTGGCTACACCTTC. V gene TRBV7-2 combines with J gene TRBJ1-2; 9 positions match TRBD1. Trimming removed 1 base from V and 7 bases from J; junction bases left unmatched: 7. Germline loops: CDR1 SGHTA, CDR2 FQGNSA. The CDR3 sequence is 15 residues long.

This CDR3 reads CASSIAGSGGQETQYF. The CDR3 DNA follows: TGTGCCAGTAGTATCGCCGGTAGCGGGGGCCAAGAGACCCAGTACTTC. The chain carries TRBV19 and TRBJ2-5, with 9 bases fitting TRBD2. The germline CDR1 and CDR2 sequences are LNHDA and SQIVND (reference sequence). The CDR3 runs to 16 residues. J lost 1 base, V lost 3 bases, and 6 bases had no gene match. Complete variable domain (other parts from reference TRBV19 and TRBJ2-5): DGGITQSPKYLFRKEGQNVTLSCEQNLNHDAMYWYRQDPGQGLRLIYYSQIVNDFQKGDIAEGYSVSREKKESFPLTVTSAQKNPTAFYLCASSIAGSGGQETQYFGPGTRLLVL.

The CDR3 nucleotides are TGCGCCAGCAGCCAACCATTGAACACCGGGGAGCTGTTTTTT. Amino acids: CASSQPLNTGELFF. This sequence joins TRBV4-1 and TRBJ2-2, with unresolved D. V shed 2 bases and J shed 1 base, with 5 bases lying between them. The CDR3 loop spans 14 amino acids. Per germline, CDR1 MGHRA and CDR2 YSYEKL.

The V and J genes are TRBV4-2 and TRBJ1-5, with 7 bases matching TRBD1. The CDR3 has 16 residues. Per the germline V gene, CDR1 is LGHNA and CDR2 is YNFKEQ. Unmatched junction bases numbered 3, after V lost 1 base and J lost 0 bases. The CDR3 DNA follows: TGTGCCAGCAGCCAAGGACAGGGCCATAGCAATCAGCCCCAGCATTTT. Translated, it gives CASSQGQGHSNQPQHF.

The chain recombines TRBV7-3 with TRBJ2-1; possible D gene TRBD1, 6 bases. Germline CDR1 is SGHTA and CDR2 is FQGTGA. Trimming pared 4 bases from V and 4 bases from J, leaving 20 bases between. The CDR3 sequence is 17 residues long. The CDR3 loop reads CASSSQGPVSSYNEQFF. The CDR3 DNA reads TGTGCCAGCAGCTCCCAGGGGCCAGTAAGTTCGTACAATGAGCAGTTCTTC.

The V call is TRBV5-1, the J call TRBJ2-1; unclear D gene. The V and J ends lost 4 bases and 0 bases respectively, with 11 bases between them. The CDR3 is 15 amino acids. The germline V gene encodes CDR1 SGHRS and CDR2 YFSETQ. The CDR3 region has the DNA TGCGCCAGCAGCCCAGTAGACATCTCCTACAATGAGCAGTTCTTC. Protein product: CASSPVDISYNEQFF.

The V gene is TRBV6-8, the J gene TRBJ2-1; TRBD2 matches 11 bases. CDR1 and CDR2 (germline): MNHGY, SAAAGT. J was trimmed by 7 bases and V by 6 bases; bases with no gene match: 2. This CDR3 has 13 residues. The CDR3 DNA sequence: TGTGCCAGCAGGGGGACTAGCGGAAATGAGCAGTTCTTC. Translation gives CASRGTSGNEQFF.

V is TRBV5-1 and J is TRBJ1-1, with 9 positions matching TRBD1. V dropped 3 bases and J dropped 3; count of bases not matched to a gene: 6. The CDR3 extends over 15 amino acids. Germline loops: CDR1 SGHRS, CDR2 YFSETQ. CDR3 in amino acids: CASSSGQGEDTEAFF. As DNA, the CDR3 is TGCGCCAGCAGCTCGGGACAGGGTGAGGACACTGAAGCTTTCTTT.

This clone was counted a single time. The chain carries TRBV13 and TRBJ2-1; 7 bases fit TRBD2. V lost 3 bases, J lost 12 bases, and 17 bases stayed unmatched. Germline V gives CDR1 PRHDT, CDR2 FYEKMQ (reference sequence). This CDR3 region has 16 residues. This CDR3 reads CASSFSSSGIVTAQFF. CDR3 DNA sequence: TGTGCCAGCAGCTTTTCGTCCAGCGGGATAGTAACGGCGCAGTTCTTC.

The rearrangement links TRBV28 to TRBJ1-1, with 12 bases fitting TRBD1. Germline trimming cut 6 bases from V and 2 bases from J; bases unmatched to any gene: 7. Germline V gene data show CDR1 as MDHEN and CDR2 as SYDVKM. This CDR3 is 16 amino acids long. In DNA, the CDR3 is TGTGCCAGCAGCCCCGGGACAGGGGGCGGAAACACTGAAGCTTTCTTT. Protein: CASSPGTGGGNTEAFF.

The V and J genes are TRBV7-2 and TRBJ1-2; 10 nucleotides agree with TRBD1. CDR1 is SGHTA and CDR2 is FQGNSA in the germline V gene. V shed 5 bases, J shed 8 bases, and the junction held 2 bases outside the gene matches. The CDR3 is made up of 12 amino acids. The CDR3, as DNA: TGTGCCAGCAGCCCGACAGGGGGCGGCTACACCTTC. Protein sequence: CASSPTGGGYTF.

The rearrangement joins TRBV6-6 to TRBJ1-2; D remains ambiguous. The CDR3 consists of 16 residues. Trimming took 2 bases from V and 0 from J, leaving 13 bases between them. CDR1 and CDR2 (germline): MNHNY, SVGAGI (reference sequence). CDR3 amino acids: CASSYANVPANYGYTF. The CDR3 DNA reads TGTGCCAGCAGTTACGCCAACGTCCCGGCTAACTATGGCTACACCTTC.

The chain is built from TRBV7-6 and TRBJ2-3; TRBD1 might be the D (6 bases). CDR1 and CDR2 from the germline V gene are SGHVS and FNYEAQ. The CDR3 has 16 residues. Trimming cost V 5 bases and J 1 base, with 16 bases left between them. For the CDR3, the DNA is TGTGCCAGCAGCCCCTCGGGACCAGGGGGCACAGATACGCAGTATTTT. It specifies CASSPSGPGGTDTQYF.

CDR3 loop: CASSGAGTGAQETQYF. CDR3 sequence (DNA): TGTGCCAGCAGCGGCGCCGGGACAGGGGCCCAAGAGACCCAGTACTTC. This sequence joins TRBV5-4 and TRBJ2-5, with TRBD1 matching 10 bases. The V segment lost 4 bases and the J segment 1 base; nucleotides outside the gene matches: 7. The CDR3 length is 16 residues. Germline lookup yields CDR1 SGHNT and CDR2 YYREEE (reference sequence).

In its sample, this clone was seen a few times. The chain is built from TRBV10-1 and TRBJ2-2; D remains ambiguous. Germline V gene data show CDR1 as WNHNN and CDR2 as SYGVQD (reference sequence). The CDR3 is 14 amino acids. Deletions cut 6 bases from V and 1 base from J, with 9 bases between. CDR3 in amino acids: CASREQWNTGELFF. The DNA of the CDR3 is TGCGCCAGCAGAGAACAGTGGAACACCGGGGAGCTGTTTTTT.

In this sample, this clone turned up once. J is TRBJ2-6 and V is TRBV30, with D hard to call. This CDR3 spans 15 amino acids. V was cut by 2 bases and J by 9 bases, with 17 bases left in between. Germline V gene sequence: CDR1 GTSNPN, CDR2 SVGIG (reference sequence). CDR3 DNA sequence: TGTGCCTGGAGTCTTGGCACCTTTGATCTCAACGTCCTGACTTTC. It encodes CAWSLGTFDLNVLTF. The full variable domain, rest sourced from reference TRBV30 and TRBJ2-6, is SQTIHQWPATLVQPVGSPLSLECTVEGTSNPNLYWYRQAAGRGLQLLFYSVGIGQISSEVPQNLSASRPQDRQFILSSKKLLLSDSGFYLCAWSLGTFDLNVLTFGAGSRLTVL.

This clone turned up a few times. The chain links TRBV5-1 to TRBJ1-6; D is unresolved. Trimming pared 3 bases from V and 0 bases from J, leaving 7 bases between. Germline lookup yields CDR1 SGHRS and CDR2 YFSETQ. The CDR3 sequence is 15 residues long. The CDR3 spells CASSSRSSYNSPLHF. CDR3 DNA: TGCGCCAGCAGCTCGAGGAGCTCCTATAATTCACCCCTCCACTTT. Filled out from reference TRBV5-1 and TRBJ1-6, the complete variable domain reads KAGVTQTPRYLIKTRGQQVTLSCSPISGHRSVSWYQQTPGQGLQFLFEYFSETQRNKGNFPGRFSGRQFSNSRSEMNVSTLELGDSALYLCASSSRSSYNSPLHFGNGTRLTVT.

This clone appeared once. This chain joins TRBV7-8 and TRBJ2-3, with a tentative D call TRBD2 (5 bases). Germline assignment: CDR1 SGHVS and CDR2 FQNEAQ. This CDR3 contains 15 residues. V was clipped by 0 bases and J by 5 bases, with 12 bases between them. As DNA, the CDR3 is TGTGCCAGCAGCTTAGCGCGGTTTAGCGTAGATACGCAGTATTTT. It encodes CASSLARFSVDTQYF.

This clone was recorded once. This chain connects TRBV5-1 to TRBJ1-2, with 9 bases matching TRBD1. CDR1 is SGHRS and CDR2 is YFSETQ in the germline V gene. The CDR3 loop spans 15 amino acids. V gave up 3 bases and J gave up 7 bases; unmatched junction bases: 10. DNA of the CDR3: TGCGCCAGCAGCTCGACCGGGACAGGGAATGCTGGCTACACCTTC. It encodes CASSSTGTGNAGYTF.

The J gene is TRBJ2-2, the V gene TRBV5-6; the D gene is possibly TRBD1 (6 bases). The ends were cut back, 4 bases at V and 2 bases at J, with 21 bases in the middle. CDR1 is SGHDT and CDR2 is YYEEEE in the germline V gene. There are 18 residues in the CDR3. The chain's CDR3 is CASSQQTTWTENTGELFF. As DNA, the CDR3 is TGTGCCAGCAGCCAACAAACGACGTGGACAGAAAACACCGGGGAGCTGTTTTTT.

V is TRBV18 and J is TRBJ1-3; weak D call: TRBD1 (5 bases). Trimming shortened V by 2 bases and J by 0 bases, and 8 bases separated the two germline ends. The CDR3 is 15 residues long. The germline V gene encodes CDR1 KGHSH and CDR2 LQKENI. CDR3 sequence (DNA): TGTGCCAGCTCACCATCAGGGTCCTCTGGAAACACCATATATTTT. This sequence encodes CASSPSGSSGNTIYF.